This T cell receptor beta chain was sequenced during a study of cytomegalovirus exposure and HLA in healthy donors (dated by TCRdb to about 2017). In the study overall: An earlier analysis of 587 of the donors reported about 280 Gb of sequence data and around 100 million unique TCR beta sequences obtained from 150 million to 200 million T cells. A separate validation cohort of about 110 different subjects was used in addition to the 666-subject first cohort. The study was designed to test whether signatures of past pathogen exposure could be identified by cataloging public T cell receptors. To study patterns of TCR occurrence, a later analysis re-analyzed previously published TCR beta repertoires from 550 to 800 donors and added high-resolution HLA genotyping. A handful of DR-DQ haplotypes were handled as single units for association and clustering because linkage in the cohort was strong. The study profiled the T cell repertoires of around 700 subjects by immunosequencing and related them to cytomegalovirus serostatus. The genetic ancestry cluster associated with self-reported Caucasian donors included around four fifths of the 398 genotyped donors. Genome-wide SNP genotypes for about three fifths of the roughly 670 donors were used in a later genetic analysis, which treated that subset as a discovery cohort. To decide whether each TCR beta V gene segment behaved as functional or pseudogenic, an earlier analysis of some 540 of the donors relied on high-throughput TCR beta sequencing. To predict cytomegalovirus infection status, the study combined high-throughput TCR immunosequencing, statistical association of individual TCRs with disease status, and machine learning. Approximately 300 gigabases of sequencing data and 75 million to 85 million unique TCR sequences made up an early release that covered some 640 HLA-typed donors. Among about 410 genotyped donors of the cohort, an average of about 220,000 unique TCR beta nucleotide sequences was sequenced per donor, of which about 18% were non-productive. The number of typed donors differed by locus: about 629-630 for A, B, C, DRB1 and DQB1; approximately 520 for DQA1; 606 for DPA1; and roughly 450 for DPB1. Donor age, sex, ethnicity and CMV serostatus were compiled alongside the repertoire data. The later analysis used no new phenotypic data to find candidate immune exposures, relying instead on TCR beta sequences and their occurrence across donors. All discovery cohort repertoires had been generated using a single sequencing platform. HLA typing included class I and class II loci at four-digit resolution.

Receptor amplification or capture employed the immunoSEQ multiplex PCR assay. A mixture of 60 forward primers for TCR Vbeta segments and 13 reverse primers for TCR Jbeta segments was used in the multiplex PCR. A multiplex PCR assay on genomic DNA amplified the CDR3 region of rearranged TCR beta genes. Amplified TCR beta libraries were sequenced as 87-base-pair reads on the Illumina HiSeq System. Per the original workflow: A later analysis tallied some 79 million unique TCR beta chains across the approximately 670 repertoires, and around 9.9 million of those chains were shared by two or more donors. Raw reads were error-corrected and collapsed into unique sequences by a nearest-neighbor algorithm in which closely related sequences were merged to remove PCR and sequencing errors. To assign V, D and J gene segments, CDR3 sequences were aligned to IMGT reference sequences. For a sequence to be retained, a match of at least six nucleotides to both a V gene segment and a J gene segment was required. Rearrangements were called productive when the CDR3 lacked stop codons and stayed in frame with V and J; all others were non-productive. CDR3 was defined according to IMGT convention as the region running from the second conserved V-encoded cysteine to the conserved J-encoded phenylalanine. The earlier analysis of fewer than 750 of the donors excluded sequences that lacked an unambiguous match to a single V gene segment. An earlier analysis of 587 of the donors called V segments functional above 56.7% productive rearrangements and segregating when the between-donor standard deviation exceeded 5%. A statistical classification framework was developed to diagnose cytomegalovirus status using the catalog of TCR beta chain sequences. V and J gene assignment, in a later analysis, came from comparing TCR nucleotide sequences with IMGT/GENE-DB human TR gene sequences. A later analysis assigned CDR3 sequences and most-parsimonious VDJ recombination scenarios with the TCRdist pipeline. A later analysis defined each TCR beta chain by its CDR3 amino acid sequence plus V-gene family, and excluded reads lacking a unique V-gene family. As a way to deal with suspected cross-contamination and a sequencing artifact, a later analysis dropped over 550 nucleotide sequences that were highly shared and had low generation probability. In a later analysis, a clonal expansion index was calculated for each public chain from normalized within-repertoire ranks of inferred template counts. A later analysis computed generation probabilities with a VDJ recombination model fitted to out-of-frame rearrangements, and checked the results against IGoR. A later analysis scored TCR-TCR, TCR-HLA and TCR-CMV co-occurrence with hypergeometric tests, applying a repertoire-size bias correction to TCR pairs. To estimate false discovery rates, a later analysis permuted the HLA or CMV assignments 20 times. In a later analysis, co-occurring TCRs were grouped using DBSCAN, with TCRdist sequence similarity added in when clustering inside HLA-allele-positive subsets. Repertoires with fewer than 30,000 or more than 120,000 public chains were left out of co-occurrence clustering, as were five repertoires with anomalous nucleotide sharing. The clones in this table, taken by TCRdb from immuneACCESS, are in-frame only. Not every clone is retained; where verified, under half of the shortfall comes from an unresolved V gene, and the cause of the rest is unknown. V and J calls and clone size are given by that table; D and trimming were obtained from the DNA. In this sample the table shows tens of thousands of clones, around 70% of which occur a single time. The ten largest account for around 10% of the sample.

Study-wide findings and limitations: A later analysis found that most CMV-associated TCR beta chains appeared HLA-restricted, with HLA associations seemingly driven largely by CMV exposure. Most TCR sequences were observed very rarely across donors, whereas some public TCRs were present in many individuals. The authors suggested that the approach could potentially be generalized to other disease states and immunological phenotypes. Some IMGT-functional V segments, including TRBV6-2 and TRBV6-3, could not be told apart with the 87-base-pair reads, so those segments were excluded. Because HLA typing was missing for some donors at each locus, association tests included only the typed subset. Several of the top co-occurrence clusters appeared to be linked to parvovirus B19, influenza, CMV and Epstein-Barr virus, according to a later analysis. A later analysis found that TCR association rates varied across HLA loci, with DRB1 alleles showing the most associated TCRs and HLA-C alleles the fewest. CMV serostatus was the only immune exposure information available for the cohort. Correlated functional status among segregating V segments might reflect linkage disequilibrium, but an unknown experimental factor could not be ruled out. The study listed 150 to 200 TCR beta chains as associated with cytomegalovirus. Presence/absence analyses assumed roughly uniform sequencing depth across donors, an assumption that may not hold. In an earlier analysis of a few hundred of the donors, most TCR beta V segments were observed in productive rearrangements about 90% or about 30% of the time, broadly matching IMGT annotations. A few of the identified cytomegalovirus-associated TCR beta chains were confirmed in vitro to be specific for cytomegalovirus antigens. Assigning TCR associations to individual alleles was difficult when HLA alleles, especially DR and DQ, strongly co-occurred. Because counts were too low, roughly 18 rarely observed V segments, including chromosome 9 orphons, were left out of the earlier analysis of 500 to 650 of the donors. The sequencing pipeline was judged likely to have produced a cluster of highly shared sequence variants as a technical artifact. A later genetic analysis associated a missense DCLRE1C variant with V-gene and J-gene trimming of TCR beta chains, and an independent cohort replicated the association. This cohort had only TCR beta chains sequenced, and the lack of alpha or paired-chain data limited which features could be detected. A further reported finding was that TCR beta sequences accurately predicted the HLA-A and HLA-B alleles for most subjects in the first cohort. Compared with the 666-donor mean, donors in an Asian-associated ancestry cluster had fewer N-insertions in productive TCRs, according to a later genetic analysis. In a later analysis, 16,951 TCR beta sequences were associated with specific HLA alleles at a false discovery rate of 0.05. In a later analysis, HLA-associated TCR beta chains showed more clonal expansion and lower generation probabilities than non-associated chains that were equally common. Cytomegalovirus status was reported to be diagnosed by the classifier with high specificity and sensitivity in both the original and validation cohorts.

Regarding this clone: Its antigen remains unidentified. Base qualities are not at hand, and no much larger clone is one base apart.

CDR1 and CDR2, per the germline V gene, are SGHRS and YFSETQ. The germline V and J ends show losses of 2 bases and 2 bases respectively, and no gene match explains 4 bases of the junction. The CDR3 holds 14 amino acids from the cysteine to the phenylalanine. Just CDR3 DNA is preserved here, 42 bases in frame from base 1. In total, roughly 670 healthy bone marrow donors made up the cohort. At the time of sampling, all cohort members were nominally healthy, though unrecorded immune exposures were likely present. The donor was CMV seropositive and belonged to the group of about 290 seropositive cohort members. A peripheral blood sample was collected from each donor, and TCR beta sequencing was performed on peripheral blood mononuclear cells. Genomic DNA was extracted from the blood cell samples with the Qiagen DNeasy Blood Extraction Kit.

The receptor comes from a woman in her forties in good health and CMV-seropositive. The sequence joins TRBV5-1 to TRBJ2-7; 7 junctional bases match TRBD1. Sequences were obtained from PBMCs. The DNA sequence follows: TGCGCCAGCAGCTTACCGGGACAGCCCTACGAGCAGTACTTC. It translates as CASSLPGQPYEQYF.